Included here is one T cell receptor (beta chain) sequence, with context. Its antigen is not known. Losses at the gene ends were 5 bases for V and 8 bases for J; bases not matched to a gene: 14. Germline CDR1 is SGHVS and CDR2 is FQNEAQ. There are 15 residues in the CDR3. The sample comes from a study of cytomegalovirus exposure and HLA in healthy donors. Study context: Of all 360 or so donors who were genotyped, under 90% belonged to the Caucasian-associated ancestry cluster.

The primer mix had 60 Vbeta and 13 Jbeta primers. Only in-frame clones appear in the TCRdb table, and some are missing; sequencing was by immunoSEQ multiplex PCR. The table includes about 160,000 clones, 70% to 80% detected once. Overall study findings and caveats: For TCR beta chains, V- and J-gene trimming was later linked to a missense DCLRE1C variant. A highly shared variant cluster was judged a likely technical artifact.

This chain joins TRBV7-8 and TRBJ1-2; 7 bases line up with TRBD1. The origin of this receptor is a man aged 40-49 years in good health and CMV-seronegative. Sequenced sample: PBMCs. This chain's CDR3 is CASSRLAPGQRGYTF. The CDR3 DNA follows: TGTGCCAGCAGCAGACTCGCACCGGGACAGCGGGGCTACACCTTC.